These 24 T cell receptor beta chains came from one sample sequenced in a study of T cell responses to AZD1222 COVID-19 vaccine. Sequencing was performed with immunoSEQ multiplex PCR; in TCRdb, only in-frame clones are kept and a portion is missing. This table holds over 100,000 clones, 88% found once. The sequencing used peripheral blood, collected on day 0 of AZD1222 vaccination. These receptors were obtained from an adult in good health.

The chain employs TRBV27 and TRBJ1-3, with D unclear. The CDR3 contains 14 residues. V shed 4 bases and J shed 2 bases, with 9 bases lying between them. Germline CDR1 reads MNHEY; CDR2 reads SMNVEV (reference sequence). The CDR3 DNA reads TGTGCCAGCAGTTCAAACTTCGCTGGAAACACCATATATTTT. This gives the protein CASSSNFAGNTIYF.

The chain carries TRBV6-5 and TRBJ1-1; 7 nucleotides agree with TRBD1. CDR1 is MNHEY and CDR2 is SVGAGI in the germline V gene. The V and J ends lost 0 bases and 0 bases, in that order; junction bases with no gene match: 4. The CDR3 extends over 16 amino acids. The CDR3 loop is CASSYSLGQVNTEAFF. The DNA for the CDR3 is TGTGCCAGCAGTTACTCCCTTGGACAGGTGAACACTGAAGCTTTCTTT.

V and J are TRBV28 and TRBJ2-7; D not resolved. Germline lookup yields CDR1 MDHEN and CDR2 SYDVKM. This CDR3 region has 14 residues. Deletions cut 6 bases from V and 0 bases from J, with 12 bases between. The CDR3 sequence is CASRGTADSYEQYF. The CDR3 nucleotides are TGTGCCAGCAGGGGAACGGCAGACTCCTACGAGCAGTACTTC. Drawing the rest from reference TRBV28 and TRBJ2-7, the complete variable domain is DVKVTQSSRYLVKRTGEKVFLECVQDMDHENMFWYRQDPGLGLRLIYFSYDVKMKEKGDIPEGYSVSREKKERFSLILESASTNQTSMYLCASRGTADSYEQYFGPGTRLTVT.

The gene calls are TRBV24-1 and TRBJ1-5, with a possible D match to TRBD1 (6 bases). The germline CDR1 and CDR2 sequences are KGHDR and SFDVKD. This CDR3 region has 17 residues. Between the trimmed V and J ends, which lost 4 bases and 5 bases, there was a span of 20 bases. Here the CDR3 DNA reads TGTGCCACCAGTGACCCTAAAGAGGACAGAGGTTATCAGCCCCAGCATTTT. Translation gives CATSDPKEDRGYQPQHF.

The genes are TRBV24-1 and TRBJ1-5, with a possible D match to TRBD1 (5 bases). Germline CDR1 is KGHDR and CDR2 is SFDVKD. This CDR3 is built from 14 residues. V gave up 4 bases and J gave up 2 bases, with 8 bases separating them. The CDR3 nucleotides are TGTGCCACCAGTGAGGGAGGGGGCAATCAGCCCCAGCATTTT. Protein: CATSEGGGNQPQHF.

The genes are TRBV9 and TRBJ2-5; TRBD2 aligns across 14 bases. Losses at the gene ends were 3 bases for V and 1 base for J; bases not matched to a gene: 2. Germline V CDR1 and CDR2: SGDLS, YYNGEE. This CDR3 spans 16 amino acids. CDR3 sequence: CASSGTSGRSQETQYF. As DNA, the CDR3 is TGTGCCAGCAGCGGGACTAGCGGGAGGAGCCAAGAGACCCAGTACTTC.

This clone was recorded once. Here the CDR3 DNA reads TGTGCCAGTAGTATAGACCTCGAGGTACAGGCCCGAAATGAGCAGTTCTTC. It is translated as CASSIDLEVQARNEQFF. This sequence joins TRBV19 and TRBJ2-1; a possible D gene is TRBD1 (5 bases). V was pared by 0 bases and J by 7 bases, with 19 bases between. CDR1 is LNHDA, CDR2 SQIVND, per germline (reference sequence). This CDR3 comprises 17 residues. The entire variable domain, with the rest obtained from reference TRBV19 and TRBJ2-1, is as follows: DGGITQSPKYLFRKEGQNVTLSCEQNLNHDAMYWYRQDPGQGLRLIYYSQIVNDFQKGDIAEGYSVSREKKESFPLTVTSAQKNPTAFYLCASSIDLEVQARNEQFFGPGTRLTVL.

This chain joins TRBV6-2 or TRBV6-3 and TRBJ2-7, with 11 bases fitting TRBD1. Trimming took 0 bases from V and 3 from J; bases not matched to a gene: 4. This CDR3 is built from 16 residues. Germline V gene sequence: CDR1 MNHEY, CDR2 SVGEGT. CDR3 residues: CASSYSGTGGFYEQYF. CDR3 nucleotide sequence: TGTGCCAGCAGTTACTCCGGGACAGGGGGTTTCTACGAGCAGTACTTC.

This clone was seen more than once but under ten times. This rearrangement joins TRBV7-9 to TRBJ2-1, with TRBD2 matching 7 bases. CDR1 and CDR2 from the germline V gene are SEHNR and FQNEAQ (reference sequence). V dropped 5 bases and J dropped 6; count of bases not matched to a gene: 13. The CDR3 runs to 16 residues. CDR3 nucleotides: TGTGCCAGCAGCCCATATTCTAGCGGCTGGGCCAATGAGCAGTTCTTC. It translates to CASSPYSSGWANEQFF.

V gene TRBV7-9 combines with J gene TRBJ2-6, with D perhaps matching TRBD2 (6 bases). Germline V gives CDR1 SEHNR, CDR2 FQNEAQ (reference sequence). The V gene lost 3 bases and the J gene lost 0 bases, with 12 bases spanning the gap. This CDR3 contains 17 residues. The CDR3 region is CASSFSVGGSGANVLTF. The CDR3 DNA reads TGTGCCAGCAGCTTCTCAGTGGGGGGCTCTGGGGCCAACGTCCTGACTTTC.

This chain connects TRBV11-3 to TRBJ2-2; 12 bases are a match to TRBD2. From germline, CDR1 is SGHNT and CDR2 YENEEA. V dropped 3 bases and J dropped 5; count of bases not matched to a gene: 4. The CDR3 runs 16 residues. This CDR3 is CASSFAGTSGTGELFF. For the CDR3, the DNA is TGTGCCAGCAGCTTTGCCGGGACTAGCGGGACCGGGGAGCTGTTTTTT.

The gene calls are TRBV28 and TRBJ2-7, with 7 bases that match TRBD1. Germline CDR1 reads MDHEN; CDR2 reads SYDVKM. With 3 bases clipped from V and 7 bases from J, the junction kept 6 bases outside the gene matches. The CDR3 runs 13 residues. CDR3 region: CASSLDRGREQYF. The CDR3 DNA follows: TGTGCCAGCAGTTTGGATAGGGGGCGGGAGCAGTACTTC.

The V call is TRBV2, the J call TRBJ2-1; 7 bases match TRBD1. Germline lookup yields CDR1 SNHLY and CDR2 FYNNEI. The ends lost 7 bases at V and 2 bases at J; junction bases unmatched: 11. CDR3 length equals 16 residues. For the CDR3, the DNA is TGTGCCAGCAAGGCCCTAGGGGGCGCCACCTACAATGAGCAGTTCTTC. It encodes CASKALGGATYNEQFF.

The chain uses TRBV19 and TRBJ1-2; D is perhaps TRBD1 (5 bases). The CDR3 has 15 amino acids. The V gene lost 5 bases and the J gene lost 0 bases, with 13 bases spanning the gap. Germline V gives CDR1 LNHDA, CDR2 SQIVND (reference sequence). The CDR3 sequence is CASSGYRSANYGYTF. The CDR3 nucleotides read TGTGCCAGTAGTGGGTACAGGAGTGCTAACTATGGCTACACCTTC. The whole variable domain, filled in from reference TRBV19 and TRBJ1-2, reads DGGITQSPKYLFRKEGQNVTLSCEQNLNHDAMYWYRQDPGQGLRLIYYSQIVNDFQKGDIAEGYSVSREKKESFPLTVTSAQKNPTAFYLCASSGYRSANYGYTFGSGTRLTVV.

Details on this clone: Other DNA sequences in the sample encode the same CDR3. This sequence joins TRBV20-1 and TRBJ2-1; D remains unclear. The CDR3 length is 11 residues. The V end lost 3 bases, the J end lost 6 bases, and 6 bases lay between the germline ends. Germline V gene lookup returns CDR1 DFQATT and CDR2 SNEGSKA (reference sequence). CDR3 region: CSASRSNEQFF. CDR3 nucleotide sequence: TGCAGTGCTAGTCGGTCCAATGAGCAGTTCTTC.

The chain combines TRBV19 with TRBJ1-5; TRBD1 matches 7 bases. Germline V gene sequence: CDR1 LNHDA, CDR2 SQIVND (reference sequence). CDR3 length: 15 residues. Germline trimming cut 4 bases from V and 11 bases from J; bases unmatched to any gene: 14. This CDR3 reads CASSTRTGRAGTQHF. As DNA, the CDR3 is TGTGCCAGTAGTACCCGGACAGGAAGAGCGGGGACCCAGCATTTT. The entire variable domain, with the rest obtained from reference TRBV19 and TRBJ1-5, is as follows: DGGITQSPKYLFRKEGQNVTLSCEQNLNHDAMYWYRQDPGQGLRLIYYSQIVNDFQKGDIAEGYSVSREKKESFPLTVTSAQKNPTAFYLCASSTRTGRAGTQHFGDGTRLSIL.

This chain links TRBV21-1 with TRBJ2-7. TRBV21-1 is flagged as a pseudogene. The length of the CDR3 is 17 residues. The CDR3 region is CASSNKGRYPPTYEQYV. CDR3 DNA: TGTGCCAGCAGCAATAAGGGTCGATACCCACCCACCTACGAGCAGTACGTC.

The genes are TRBV10-3 and TRBJ2-3, with 15 bases aligning to TRBD2. The CDR3 has 21 residues. Germline CDR1 and CDR2: ENHRY and SYGVKD. V was clipped by 6 bases and J by 10 bases; unmatched bases: 26. CDR3 sequence: CAIREGLAGGDRTPYAYAQYF. DNA for the CDR3: TGTGCCATCAGGGAGGGACTAGCGGGGGGCGACAGGACTCCGTATGCTTATGCGCAGTATTTT.

This clone has just one count. This chain uses TRBV5-4 with TRBJ2-1, with 9 positions matching TRBD1. Germline V lookup: CDR1 SGHNT, CDR2 YYREEE (reference sequence). This CDR3 spans 14 amino acids. Trimming removed 4 bases from V and 7 bases from J; junction bases left unmatched: 6. CDR3 sequence: CASSRPGTGNEQFF. The CDR3, as DNA: TGTGCCAGCAGCAGACCCGGGACAGGGAATGAGCAGTTCTTC.

Only one count was recorded for this clone. The rearrangement links TRBV4-2 to TRBJ1-4; D might be TRBD1 (5 bases). Germline CDR1 and CDR2: LGHNA and YNFKEQ. V lost 0 bases and J lost 7, with 21 bases in between. CDR3 size: 18 residues. This chain's CDR3 is CASSQDPRPGATGEKLFF. DNA of the CDR3: TGTGCCAGCAGCCAAGATCCCCGCCCCGGGGCTACGGGTGAAAAACTGTTTTTT.

The V and J genes are TRBV7-6 and TRBJ2-1, with 8 bases aligning to TRBD2. In germline, CDR1 is SGHVS, CDR2 FNYEAQ. Trimming took 1 base from V and 4 from J; bases not matched to a gene: 15. This CDR3 is built from 19 residues. CDR3 protein: CASSLGVCGWAGGYNEQFF. As DNA, the CDR3 is TGTGCCAGCAGCTTAGGGGTTTGTGGCTGGGCGGGGGGATACAATGAGCAGTTCTTC.

This chain uses TRBV19 with TRBJ1-1, with D hard to call. Trimming left V 1 base short and J 4 bases short, with 7 bases between. Germline loops: CDR1 LNHDA, CDR2 SQIVND (reference sequence). CDR3 size: 13 residues. The CDR3 sequence is CASSIGSLTEAFF. The CDR3 coding sequence is TGTGCCAGTAGTATAGGATCCCTCACTGAAGCTTTCTTT.

The V gene is TRBV5-8, the J gene TRBJ1-1; weak D call: TRBD1 (5 bases). With 4 bases removed from V and 1 base from J, the gap between germline ends came to 11 bases. The CDR3 is made up of 14 amino acids. The germline V gene encodes CDR1 SGHTS and CDR2 YDEGEE. As DNA, the CDR3 is TGTGCCAGCAGCCACGGGGGGTGGAACACTGAAGCTTTCTTT. This encodes CASSHGGWNTEAFF.

The chain couples TRBV15 to TRBJ2-5; D gene unclear. V gave up 0 bases and J gave up 0 bases, with 14 bases separating them. The CDR3 length is 17 residues. Germline V CDR1 and CDR2: LNHNV, YYDKDF (reference sequence). The CDR3 DNA sequence: TGTGCCACCAGCAGAGATCAGCGACGGCCGTACCAAGAGACCCAGTACTTC. Amino acid sequence: CATSRDQRRPYQETQYF.